This record looks at one T cell receptor beta chain sequence and its context. Time point: blood at routine non-recurrence follow-up after resection. The data are from a study of spatial heterogeneity in lung cancer. Across the study: Donation came from 70 or so patients with untreated early-stage non-small cell lung cancer. Median follow-up for sequenced PBMC samples was two to three years after resection, when such samples existed.

Per germline, CDR1 SGHTA and CDR2 FQGNSA. V was clipped by 4 bases and J by 9 bases; unmatched bases: 14. CDR3 length equals 16 residues. Every molecule of TCR cDNA had its own unique molecular identifier. In TCRdb, the 5' RACE reads were re-called with MiXCR into one record per CDR3 protein. Of 20,000 to 25,000 distinct CDR3 sequences in the sample, roughly a tenth were seen once. The input for sequencing was PBMCs, taken at follow-up. The origin of this receptor is a male donor with early-stage non-small cell lung cancer. The chain uses TRBV7-2 and TRBJ2-1; 8 nucleotides align to TRBD2. The CDR3, as DNA: TGTGCCAGCAGCTCAAGCCGGGCTAGCGGGCGGGGTGAGCAGTTCTTC. Translation: CASSSSRASGRGEQFF.